The 21 T cell receptor beta chains below come from one sample, sequenced in a study of CD8 T cells in ankylosing spondylitis (dated by TCRdb to the late 2010s). These receptors are not linked to any known antigen. Receptor amplification or capture employed 5' RACE. Sequencing was performed on an Illumina HiSeq 2500. TCRdb trimmed the raw reads at Q25, called clones with MiXCR and kept productive beta chains. Rows matching on CDR3 protein sequence are summarized as one entry with the most common DNA and genes. For this sample the table gives roughly 700,000 distinct CDR3 sequences, of which 19% were detected only once. The biggest ten clones account for 19% of the sample. Findings and caveats that apply to the study as a whole: A TCR beta motif of 8 or 9 highly homologous amino acid variants appeared characteristic of blood from ankylosing spondylitis patients.

Sample: blood, either unsorted or a sorted T cell fraction (not recorded which). The source of these receptors is a male donor with ankylosing spondylitis.

This clonotype was counted a few times. This chain links TRBV12-3 or TRBV12-4 with TRBJ2-3; 8 bases are shared with TRBD2. With V trimmed by 3 bases and J by 2 bases, 4 bases remained unmatched. The CDR3 has 15 residues. CDR3 sequence reads: CASSFGGRITDTQYF. The CDR3 DNA is TGTGCCAGCAGTTTTGGCGGGAGGATCACAGATACGCAGTATTTT.

J is TRBJ2-4 and V is TRBV29-1; D remains ambiguous. Trimming cost V 4 bases and J 0 bases, with 13 bases left between them. Germline assignment: CDR1 SQVTM and CDR2 ANQGSEA. CDR3 size: 15 residues. The CDR3 reads CSVVRQEKAKNIQYF. The CDR3, as DNA: TGCAGCGTTGTCAGGCAGGAGAAAGCCAAAAACATTCAGTACTTC. Full variable domain (missing parts from reference TRBV29-1 and TRBJ2-4): SAVISQKPSRDICQRGTSLTIQCQVDSQVTMMFWYRQQPGQSLTLIATANQGSEATYESGFVIDKFPISRPNLTFSTLTVSNMSPEDSSIYLCSVVRQEKAKNIQYFGAGTRLSVL.

V is TRBV11-3 and J is TRBJ2-7; 7 nucleotides align to TRBD2. The CDR3 runs to 14 residues. Unmatched junction bases numbered 5, after V lost 1 base and J lost 5 bases. Germline CDR1 SGHNT, CDR2 YENEEA. The CDR3, as DNA: TGTGCCAGCAGCTTAGGGGGGGGACCTGACGAGCAGTACTTC. It is translated as CASSLGGGPDEQYF.

This chain links TRBV4-3 with TRBJ1-4; no definite D call. Germline V gives CDR1 LGHNA, CDR2 YSLEER. CDR3 length: 16 amino acids. V was trimmed by 0 bases and J by 8 bases, leaving 16 bases between them. CDR3 in amino acids: CASSQDRRTFGEKLFF. Written as DNA, the CDR3 is TGCGCCAGCAGCCAAGATCGCAGGACTTTCGGAGAAAAACTGTTTTTT.

The V call is TRBV20-1, the J call TRBJ1-5, with D possibly TRBD1 on 5 matching bases. The CDR3 runs to 16 residues. V lost 3 bases and J lost 2, with 17 bases in between. Germline V CDR1 and CDR2: DFQATT, SNEGSKA (reference sequence). The CDR3, as DNA: TGCAGTGCTAGGTCCGTGGGGACCTCGGGCAATCAGCCCCAGCATTTT. Translation: CSARSVGTSGNQPQHF.

This CDR3 reads CASSETTGGEQYF. The CDR3 nucleotides are TGTGCCAGCAGTGAAACGACAGGGGGCGAGCAGTACTTC. The chain links TRBV6-1 to TRBJ2-7; 9 bases are shared with TRBD1. The CDR3 covers 13 residues. Germline CDR1 MNHNS, CDR2 SASEGT. The V and J ends lost 2 bases and 6 bases, in that order; junction bases with no gene match: 2.

This chain joins TRBV28 and TRBJ2-7; 7 bases match TRBD2. This CDR3 comprises 15 residues. CDR1 is MDHEN, CDR2 SYDVKM, per germline. After removal of 4 bases from V and 11 bases from J, the junction contained 17 bases not matched to a gene. The CDR3 DNA reads as TGTGCCAGCAGTTCCCCGGGGCTAGCGGCCCCCCGTGAGTACTTC. Its translation: CASSSPGLAAPREYF.

The chain joins TRBV30 to TRBJ1-2, with TRBD1 identical over 9 bases. Germline V gene sequence: CDR1 GTSNPN, CDR2 SVGIG (reference sequence). CDR3 length equals 12 residues. V shed 8 bases, J shed 7 bases, and the junction held 8 bases outside the gene matches. The CDR3 loop is CAHAQGAGGYTF. The CDR3 DNA sequence: TGTGCCCACGCACAGGGGGCGGGTGGCTACACCTTC.

This clonotype was recorded at least ten times. The chain has TRBV7-6 and TRBJ2-3; D is unresolved. This CDR3 is built from 11 residues. Trimming left V 5 bases short and J 2 bases short, with 2 bases between. The germline V gene has CDR1 SGHVS and CDR2 FNYEAQ. CDR3 bases: TGTGCCAGCAGCGACACAGATACGCAGTATTTT. It codes for CASSDTDTQYF.

The chain joins TRBV12-3 or TRBV12-4 to TRBJ2-5; 9 nucleotides agree with TRBD2. The CDR3 covers 15 residues. Germline trimming cut 6 bases from V and 4 bases from J; bases unmatched to any gene: 9. The CDR3: CASSPQAGGRETQYF. CDR3 DNA: TGTGCCAGCAGCCCCCAAGCGGGAGGACGAGAGACCCAGTACTTC.

The CDR3: CSAPSGGSGANVLTF. CDR3 nucleotide sequence: TGCAGTGCCCCCTCAGGTGGTAGTGGGGCCAACGTCCTGACTTTC. The chain couples TRBV20-1 to TRBJ2-6; unclear D gene. The CDR3 is made up of 15 amino acids. V was cut by 6 bases and J by 3 bases, with 15 bases left in between. From germline, CDR1 is DFQATT and CDR2 SNEGSKA (reference sequence).

This clonotype was seen many times. The chain recombines TRBV12-3 or TRBV12-4 with TRBJ2-7; 9 bases align to TRBD1. This CDR3 has 14 residues. The V and J ends lost 6 bases and 3 bases, in that order; junction bases with no gene match: 6. CDR3 DNA sequence: TGTGCCAGCAGCTCAGGGACAGGGTTCTACGAGCAGTACTTC. Protein sequence: CASSSGTGFYEQYF.

This clonotype was observed a few times. This rearrangement joins TRBV29-1 to TRBJ1-5; D is ambiguous. The CDR3 contains 13 residues. CDR1 and CDR2 (germline): SQVTM, ANQGSEA. V was cut by 5 bases and J by 4 bases, with 12 bases left in between. Here the CDR3 reads CSVSVGPNQPQHF. As DNA, the CDR3 is TGCAGCGTTTCGGTAGGGCCTAATCAGCCCCAGCATTTT.

V is TRBV2 and J is TRBJ2-5; D gene ambiguous. Germline lookup yields CDR1 SNHLY and CDR2 FYNNEI. Trimming stripped 3 bases from V and 2 bases from J, with 10 bases between. The length of the CDR3 is 14 residues. The CDR3 bases are TGTGCCAGCAGTGAGGGGTGGCGGCAAGAGACCCAGTACTTC. This encodes CASSEGWRQETQYF.

The V gene is TRBV6-1, the J gene TRBJ1-5; D uncertain. Trimming cost V 6 bases and J 0 bases, with 12 bases left between them. Germline V gene sequence: CDR1 MNHNS, CDR2 SASEGT. This CDR3 is built from 15 residues. CDR3 in amino acids: CASSHDAYSNQPQHF. CDR3 DNA sequence: TGTGCCAGCAGCCACGATGCCTATAGCAATCAGCCCCAGCATTTT.

The V and J genes are TRBV7-3 and TRBJ2-7, with 10 bases that match TRBD2. The CDR3 length is 14 residues. Germline trimming cut 5 bases from V and 2 bases from J; bases unmatched to any gene: 3. Per germline, CDR1 SGHTA and CDR2 FQGTGA. DNA of the CDR3: TGTGCCAGCAGCCAACTAGCGGGACCCTACGAGCAGTACTTC. This translates into CASSQLAGPYEQYF. Together with reference TRBV7-3 and TRBJ2-7, the CDR3 gives the full variable domain: GAGVSQTPSNKVTEKGKYVELRCDPISGHTALYWYRQSLGQGPEFLIYFQGTGAADDSGLPNDRFFAVRPEGSVSTLKIQRTERGDSAVYLCASSQLAGPYEQYFGPGTRLTVT.

This chain's CDR3 is CASSYRRQETQYF. CDR3 bases: TGTGCCAGCAGCTATCGACGGCAAGAGACCCAGTACTTC. This chain uses TRBV7-8 with TRBJ2-5; D not certain. The CDR3 contains 13 residues. Germline lookup yields CDR1 SGHVS and CDR2 FQNEAQ. The V and J ends lost 4 bases and 2 bases respectively, with 8 bases between them. The full variable domain, its missing parts supplied by reference TRBV7-8 and TRBJ2-5, is GAGVSQSPRYKVAKRGQDVALRCDPISGHVSLFWYQQALGQGPEFLTYFQNEAQLDKSGLPSDRFFAERPEGSVSTLKIQRTQQEDSAVYLCASSYRRQETQYFGPGTRLLVL.

The chain employs TRBV18 and TRBJ1-5; tentative D call: TRBD1 (6 bases). Germline CDR1 reads KGHSH; CDR2 reads LQKENI. Trimming removed 3 bases at V and 3 bases at J, with 12 bases between. The CDR3 runs to 15 residues. CDR3 amino acids: CASSPGGQVNQPQHF. As DNA, the CDR3 is TGTGCCAGCTCACCGGGGGGACAAGTCAATCAGCCCCAGCATTTT.

The chain combines TRBV5-1 with TRBJ1-1, with D maybe TRBD1 (5 bases). The CDR3 is made up of 14 amino acids. Germline V CDR1 and CDR2: SGHRS, YFSETQ. Trimming shortened V by 6 bases and J by 0 bases, and 12 bases separated the two germline ends. CDR3: CASNPGGVNTEAFF. The CDR3 nucleotides are TGCGCCAGCAACCCTGGGGGTGTGAACACTGAAGCTTTCTTT.

This chain connects TRBV29-1 to TRBJ2-5, with D unclear. Germline V gives CDR1 SQVTM, CDR2 ANQGSEA. The V end was cut by 7 bases, the J end by 3 bases, with 12 bases between. The CDR3 sequence is 12 residues long. The CDR3: CSARTRKETQYF. The CDR3 DNA sequence: TGCAGCGCCCGGACCAGAAAAGAGACCCAGTACTTC.

The chain is built from TRBV15 and TRBJ1-6; D is undetermined. This CDR3 region has 15 residues. V gave up 3 bases and J gave up 6 bases, with 12 bases separating them. Germline CDR1 LNHNV, CDR2 YYDKDF (reference sequence). The CDR3 coding sequence is TGTGCCACCAGCAGCCAGCGGCTGATTAATTCACCCCTCCACTTT. Its translation is CATSSQRLINSPLHF.